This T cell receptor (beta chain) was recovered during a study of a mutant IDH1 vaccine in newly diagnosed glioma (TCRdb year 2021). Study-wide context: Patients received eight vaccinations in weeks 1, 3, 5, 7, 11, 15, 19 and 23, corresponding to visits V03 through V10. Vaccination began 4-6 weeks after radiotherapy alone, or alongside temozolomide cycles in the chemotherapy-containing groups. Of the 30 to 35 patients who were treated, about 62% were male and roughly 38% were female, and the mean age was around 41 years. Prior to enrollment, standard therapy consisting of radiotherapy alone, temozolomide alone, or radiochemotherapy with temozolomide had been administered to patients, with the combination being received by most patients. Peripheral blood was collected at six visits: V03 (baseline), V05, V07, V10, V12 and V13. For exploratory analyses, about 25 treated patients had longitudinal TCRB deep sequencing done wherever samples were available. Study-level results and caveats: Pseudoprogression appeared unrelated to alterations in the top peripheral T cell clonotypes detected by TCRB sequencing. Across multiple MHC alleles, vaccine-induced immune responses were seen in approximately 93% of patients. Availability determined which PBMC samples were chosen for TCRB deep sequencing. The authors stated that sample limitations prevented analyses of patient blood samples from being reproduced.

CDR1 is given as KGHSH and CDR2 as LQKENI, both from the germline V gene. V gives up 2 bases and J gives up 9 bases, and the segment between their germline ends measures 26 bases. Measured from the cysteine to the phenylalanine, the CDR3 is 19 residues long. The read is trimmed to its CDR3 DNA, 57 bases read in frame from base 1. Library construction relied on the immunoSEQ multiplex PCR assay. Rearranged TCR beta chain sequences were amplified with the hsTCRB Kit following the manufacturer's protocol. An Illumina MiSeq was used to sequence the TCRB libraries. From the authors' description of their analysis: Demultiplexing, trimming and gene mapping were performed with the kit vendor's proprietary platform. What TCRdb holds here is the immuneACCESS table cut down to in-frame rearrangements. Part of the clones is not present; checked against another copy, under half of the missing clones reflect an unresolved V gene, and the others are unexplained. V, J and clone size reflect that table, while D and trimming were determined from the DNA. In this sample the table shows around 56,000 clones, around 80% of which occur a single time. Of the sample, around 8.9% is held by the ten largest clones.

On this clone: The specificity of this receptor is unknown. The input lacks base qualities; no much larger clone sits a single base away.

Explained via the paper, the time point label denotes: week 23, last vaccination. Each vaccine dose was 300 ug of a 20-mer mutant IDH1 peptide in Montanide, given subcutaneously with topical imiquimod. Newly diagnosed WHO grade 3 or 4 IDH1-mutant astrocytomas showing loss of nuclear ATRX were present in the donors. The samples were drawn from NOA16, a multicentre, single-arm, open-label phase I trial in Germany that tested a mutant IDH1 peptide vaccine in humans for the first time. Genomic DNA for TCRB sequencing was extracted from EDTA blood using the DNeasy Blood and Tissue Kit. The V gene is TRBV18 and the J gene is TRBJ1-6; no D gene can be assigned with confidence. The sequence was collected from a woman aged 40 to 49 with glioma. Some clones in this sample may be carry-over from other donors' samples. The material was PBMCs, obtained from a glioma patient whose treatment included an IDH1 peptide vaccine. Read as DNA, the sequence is TGTGCCAGCTCACCAGCCCCCCGGGTTCTGACCCACCGGGTTTCACCCCTCCACTTT. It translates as CASSPAPRVLTHRVSPLHF.